This T cell receptor (beta chain) was recovered during a study of blood T cells in healthy people across ages. Study-level findings and limits: CMV status of donors was unknown, possibly confounding expanded clonotype changes.

Germline lookup yields CDR1 MNHNY and CDR2 SVGAGI (reference sequence). The CDR3 is made up of 16 amino acids. V shed 2 bases, J shed 3 bases, and the junction held 6 bases outside the gene matches. This clonotype was counted ten times or more. What it binds is not known. Collection of roughly 10 milliliters of peripheral blood was performed for each donor. Primed by a sample-barcoded 5' primer and a J-beta primer mix, a second PCR proceeded for about 6 to 12 cycles. TCRdb fed the 5' RACE reads into MiXCR, producing one record per CDR3 protein. The table includes hundreds of thousands of distinct CDR3 sequences, about 30% detected once.

This receptor was identified in a woman of 80 years or more in good health. The sample consisted of blood. The rearrangement joins TRBV6-6 to TRBJ2-5; 10 nucleotides line up with TRBD1. The CDR3 region is CASSYRTGTGEETQYF. CDR3 DNA sequence: TGTGCCAGCAGTTACAGAACCGGGACAGGGGAAGAGACCCAGTACTTC.